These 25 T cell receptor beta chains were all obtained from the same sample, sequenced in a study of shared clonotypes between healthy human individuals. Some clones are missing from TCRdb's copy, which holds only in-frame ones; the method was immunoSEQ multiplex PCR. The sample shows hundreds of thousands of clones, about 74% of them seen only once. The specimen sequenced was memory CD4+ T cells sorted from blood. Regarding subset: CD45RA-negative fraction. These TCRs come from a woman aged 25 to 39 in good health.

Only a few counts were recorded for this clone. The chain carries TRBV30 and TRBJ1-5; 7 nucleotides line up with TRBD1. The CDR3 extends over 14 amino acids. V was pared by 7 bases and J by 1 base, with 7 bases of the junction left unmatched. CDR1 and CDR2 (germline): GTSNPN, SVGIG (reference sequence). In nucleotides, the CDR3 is TGTGCCTTGACGACAGGGAACAGCAATCAGCCCCAGCATTTT. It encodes CALTTGNSNQPQHF.

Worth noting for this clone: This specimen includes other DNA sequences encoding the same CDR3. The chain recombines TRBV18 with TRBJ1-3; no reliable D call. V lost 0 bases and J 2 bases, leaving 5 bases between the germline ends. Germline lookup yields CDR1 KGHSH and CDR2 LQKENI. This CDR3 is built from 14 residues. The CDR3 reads CASSPPATGNTIYF. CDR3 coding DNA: TGTGCCAGCTCACCACCAGCCACTGGAAACACCATATATTTT. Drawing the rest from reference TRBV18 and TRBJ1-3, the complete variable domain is NAGVMQNPRHLVRRRGQEARLRCSPMKGHSHVYWYRQLPEEGLKFMVYLQKENIIDESGMPKERFSAEFPKEGPSILRIQQVVRGDSAAYFCASSPPATGNTIYFGEGSWLTVV.

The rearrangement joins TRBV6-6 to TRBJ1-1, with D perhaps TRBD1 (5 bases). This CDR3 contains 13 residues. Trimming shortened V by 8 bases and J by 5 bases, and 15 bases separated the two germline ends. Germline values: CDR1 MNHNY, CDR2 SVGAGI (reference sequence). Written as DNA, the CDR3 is TGTGCCAGCGGGGGGAGGATAGGGACTGAAGCTTTCTTT. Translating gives CASGGRIGTEAFF.

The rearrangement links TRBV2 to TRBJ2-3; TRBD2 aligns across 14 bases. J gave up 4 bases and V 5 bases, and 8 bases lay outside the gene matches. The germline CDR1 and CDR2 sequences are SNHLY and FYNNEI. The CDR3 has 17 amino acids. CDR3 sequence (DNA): TGTGCCAGCAGTCCCGGGACTAGCGGGAGAATGGCAGATACGCAGTATTTT. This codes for CASSPGTSGRMADTQYF.

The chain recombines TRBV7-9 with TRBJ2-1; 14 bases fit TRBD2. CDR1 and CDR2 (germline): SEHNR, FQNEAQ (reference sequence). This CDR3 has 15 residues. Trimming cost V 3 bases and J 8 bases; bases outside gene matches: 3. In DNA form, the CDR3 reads TGTGCCAGCAGCTTTTCGGGACTAGCGGGAGATGAGCAGTTCTTC. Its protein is CASSFSGLAGDEQFF.

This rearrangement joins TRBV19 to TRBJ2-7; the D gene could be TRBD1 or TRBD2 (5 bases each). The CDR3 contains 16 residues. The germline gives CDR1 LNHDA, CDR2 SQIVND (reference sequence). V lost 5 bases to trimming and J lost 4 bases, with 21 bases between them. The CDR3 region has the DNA TGTGCCAGTAGTGACCAATCCGGGACGCCGGGGTACGAGCAGTACTTC. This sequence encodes CASSDQSGTPGYEQYF.

The CDR3, as DNA: TGTGCCAGCAGCCCGGGATATGGGAATGAGCAGTTCTTC. Encoded protein: CASSPGYGNEQFF. This chain uses TRBV5-6 with TRBJ2-1; a possible D gene is TRBD2 (5 bases). The germline CDR1 and CDR2 sequences are SGHDT and YYEEEE. Trimming took 4 bases from V and 7 from J, leaving 12 bases between them. CDR3 length equals 13 residues.

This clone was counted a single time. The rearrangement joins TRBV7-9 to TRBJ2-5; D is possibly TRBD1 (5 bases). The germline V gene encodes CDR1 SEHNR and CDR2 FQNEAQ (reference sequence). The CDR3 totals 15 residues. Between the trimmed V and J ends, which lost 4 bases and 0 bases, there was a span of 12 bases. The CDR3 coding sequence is TGTGCCAGCAGCTATGCAGGGTCGTACCAAGAGACCCAGTACTTC. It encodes CASSYAGSYQETQYF.

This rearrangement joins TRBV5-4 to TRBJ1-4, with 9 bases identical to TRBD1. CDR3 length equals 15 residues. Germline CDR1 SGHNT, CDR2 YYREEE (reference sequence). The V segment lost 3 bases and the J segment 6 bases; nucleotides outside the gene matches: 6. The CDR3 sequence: CASSSQQGADEKLFF. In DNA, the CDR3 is TGTGCCAGCAGCTCACAACAGGGGGCGGATGAAAAACTGTTTTTT.

The CDR3 here is CASSTETGARGYNEQFF. DNA for the CDR3: TGTGCCAGTAGTACCGAGACAGGGGCAAGGGGATACAATGAGCAGTTCTTC. V and J are TRBV19 and TRBJ2-1, with 8 bases that match TRBD1. With V trimmed by 4 bases and J by 4 bases, 12 bases remained unmatched. Germline V gene lookup returns CDR1 LNHDA and CDR2 SQIVND (reference sequence). The CDR3 has 17 residues.

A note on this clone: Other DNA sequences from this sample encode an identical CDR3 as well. The CDR3 coding sequence is TGTGCCAGCAGTTTAGATAACTATGGCTACACCTTC. It codes for CASSLDNYGYTF. The chain is built from TRBV28 and TRBJ1-2; unclear D gene. The germline CDR1 and CDR2 sequences are MDHEN and SYDVKM. The V gene lost 2 bases and the J gene lost 1 base, with 2 bases spanning the gap. The CDR3 consists of 12 residues.

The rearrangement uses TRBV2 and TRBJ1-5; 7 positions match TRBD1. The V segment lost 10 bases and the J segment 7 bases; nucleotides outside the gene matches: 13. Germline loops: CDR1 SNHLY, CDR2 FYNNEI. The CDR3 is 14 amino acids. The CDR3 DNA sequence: TGTGCCACAGCAGTCCGAGGGGGCCGGCAGCCCCAGCATTTT. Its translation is CATAVRGGRQPQHF.

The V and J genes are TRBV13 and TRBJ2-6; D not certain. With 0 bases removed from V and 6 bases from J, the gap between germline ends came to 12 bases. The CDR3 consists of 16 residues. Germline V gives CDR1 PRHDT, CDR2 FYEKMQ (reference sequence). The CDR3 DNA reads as TGTGCCAGCAGCTTAGGTTCGGATTGGGTGGCCAACGTCCTGACTTTC. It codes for CASSLGSDWVANVLTF.

The CDR3 loop reads CASSLPLAGGWELFF. The CDR3 DNA reads TGTGCCAGCAGCTTACCTCTAGCGGGAGGGTGGGAGCTGTTTTTT. V usage is TRBV7-6 and J usage is TRBJ2-2; TRBD2 aligns across 12 bases. The length of the CDR3 is 15 residues. The germline V gene encodes CDR1 SGHVS and CDR2 FNYEAQ. V lost 2 bases, J lost 9 bases, and 4 bases stayed unmatched.

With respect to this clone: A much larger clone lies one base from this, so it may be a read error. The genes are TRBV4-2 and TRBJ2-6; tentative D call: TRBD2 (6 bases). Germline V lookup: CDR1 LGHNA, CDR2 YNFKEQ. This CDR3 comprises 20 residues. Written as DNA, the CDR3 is TGTGCCAGCAGCCACCCCGACGGGGGAAGCATTTACTCTGGGGCCAGCGTCCTGACTTTC. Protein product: CASSHPDGGSIYSGASVLTF.

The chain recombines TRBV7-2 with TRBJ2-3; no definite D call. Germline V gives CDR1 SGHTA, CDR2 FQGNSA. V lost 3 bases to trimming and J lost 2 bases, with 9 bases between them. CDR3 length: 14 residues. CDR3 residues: CASSFGVFTDTQYF. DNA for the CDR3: TGTGCCAGCAGCTTTGGGGTTTTCACAGATACGCAGTATTTT.

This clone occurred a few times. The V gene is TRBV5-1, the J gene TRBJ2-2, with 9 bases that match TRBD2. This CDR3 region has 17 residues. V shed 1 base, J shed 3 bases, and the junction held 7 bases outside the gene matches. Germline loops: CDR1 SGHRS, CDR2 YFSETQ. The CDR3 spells CASSLLVAGVDTGELFF. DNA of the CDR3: TGCGCCAGCAGCTTGCTGGTAGCGGGAGTTGACACCGGGGAGCTGTTTTTT.

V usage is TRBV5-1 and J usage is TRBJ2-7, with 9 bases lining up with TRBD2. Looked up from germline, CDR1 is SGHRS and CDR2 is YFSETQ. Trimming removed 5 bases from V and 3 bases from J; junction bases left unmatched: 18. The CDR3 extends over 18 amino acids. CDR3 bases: TGCGCCAGCAGTGAGATAGCGGGAGTCAATCAGTGGAGCTACGAGCAGTACTTC. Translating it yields CASSEIAGVNQWSYEQYF.

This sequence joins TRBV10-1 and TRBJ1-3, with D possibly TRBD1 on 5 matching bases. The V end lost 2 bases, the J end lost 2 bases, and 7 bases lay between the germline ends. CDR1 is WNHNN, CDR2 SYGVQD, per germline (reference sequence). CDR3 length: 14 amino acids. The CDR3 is CASSEGGAGNTIYF. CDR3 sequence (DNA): TGCGCCAGCAGTGAGGGGGGTGCTGGAAACACCATATATTTT.

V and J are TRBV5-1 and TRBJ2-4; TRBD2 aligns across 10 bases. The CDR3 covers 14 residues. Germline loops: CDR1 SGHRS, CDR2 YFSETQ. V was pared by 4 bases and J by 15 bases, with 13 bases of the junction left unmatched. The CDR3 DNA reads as TGCGCCAGCAGCCCGAGGACTAGCGGCCAGCGCGCGTACTTC. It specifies CASSPRTSGQRAYF.

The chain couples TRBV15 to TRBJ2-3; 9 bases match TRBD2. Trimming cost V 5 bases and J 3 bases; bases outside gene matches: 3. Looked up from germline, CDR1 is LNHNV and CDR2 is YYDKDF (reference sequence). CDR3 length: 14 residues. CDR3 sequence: CATSGLAGTDTQYF. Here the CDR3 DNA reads TGTGCCACCAGCGGGCTAGCGGGGACAGATACGCAGTATTTT.

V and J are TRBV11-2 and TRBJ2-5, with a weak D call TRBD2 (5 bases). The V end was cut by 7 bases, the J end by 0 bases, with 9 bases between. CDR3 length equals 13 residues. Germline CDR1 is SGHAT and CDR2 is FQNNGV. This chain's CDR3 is CASTERNQETQYF. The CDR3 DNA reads TGTGCCAGCACAGAGCGGAACCAAGAGACCCAGTACTTC. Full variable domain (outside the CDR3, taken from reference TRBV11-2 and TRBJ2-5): EAGVAQSPRYKIIEKRQSVAFWCNPISGHATLYWYQQILGQGPKLLIQFQNNGVVDDSQLPKDRFSAERLKGVDSTLKIQPAKLEDSAVYLCASTERNQETQYFGPGTRLLVL.

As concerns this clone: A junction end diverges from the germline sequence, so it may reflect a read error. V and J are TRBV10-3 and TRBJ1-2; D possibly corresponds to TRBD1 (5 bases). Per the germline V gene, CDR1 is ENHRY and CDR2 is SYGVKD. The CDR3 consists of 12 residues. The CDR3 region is CAISEGPYRFLF. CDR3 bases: TGTGCCATCAGTGAGGGGCCTTACAGGTTCCTCTTC.

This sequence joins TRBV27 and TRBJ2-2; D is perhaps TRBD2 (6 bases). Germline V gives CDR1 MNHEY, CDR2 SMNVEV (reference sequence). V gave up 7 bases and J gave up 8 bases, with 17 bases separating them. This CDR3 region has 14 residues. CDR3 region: CASTPGERAGELFF. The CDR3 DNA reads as TGTGCCAGCACCCCGGGGGAACGAGCTGGGGAGCTGTTTTTT.

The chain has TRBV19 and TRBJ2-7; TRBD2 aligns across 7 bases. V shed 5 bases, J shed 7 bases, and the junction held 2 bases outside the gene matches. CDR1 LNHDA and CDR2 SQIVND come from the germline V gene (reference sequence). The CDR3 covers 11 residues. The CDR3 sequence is CASSLGGEQYF. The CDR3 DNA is TGTGCCAGTAGTCTCGGGGGGGAGCAGTACTTC.